Below are 18 T cell receptor beta chains sequenced from a single sample in a study of CD8+CD57+ T cells in acquired aplastic anemia. The TCR beta profiling, which covered VDJ combination and CDR3 sequence, was carried out using genomic DNA as the template. MiXCR, run by TCRdb on the reads, gives a single entry per CDR3 protein. In the table there are roughly 190,000 distinct CDR3 sequences, around 47% of which are singletons. Sequenced patients had shown CD8+CD57+ cell expansion by flow cytometry. The source material was sorted CD4+, CD8+, or CD8+CD57+ T cells (not recorded which) from PBMCs. Receptors originate from a human donor with aplastic anemia.

The chain recombines TRBV10-1 with TRBJ2-2; D is unclear. The germline V gene has CDR1 WNHNN and CDR2 SYGVQD (reference sequence). V was pared by 3 bases and J by 7 bases, with 9 bases between. The CDR3 sequence is 13 residues long. This CDR3 is CASSERAHGELFF. In DNA, the CDR3 is TGCGCCAGCAGTGAAAGGGCCCACGGGGAGCTGTTTTTT.

The chain has TRBV9 and TRBJ1-2; no reliable D call. The CDR3 has 13 amino acids. Germline CDR1 SGDLS, CDR2 YYNGEE. The V end was cut by 3 bases, the J end by 5 bases, with 11 bases between. In nucleotides, the CDR3 is TGTGCCAGCAGCGCAATGACGGTATATGGCTACACCTTC. Its translation: CASSAMTVYGYTF. The whole variable domain, remainder taken from reference TRBV9 and TRBJ1-2, is DSGVTQTPKHLITATGQRVTLRCSPRSGDLSVYWYQQSLDQGLQFLIQYYNGEERAKGNILERFSAQQFPDLHSELNLSSLELGDSALYFCASSAMTVYGYTFGSGTRLTVV.

This chain uses TRBV5-4 with TRBJ2-5; D is undetermined. The CDR3 contains 13 residues. The V end lost 0 bases, the J end lost 3 bases, and 6 bases lay between the germline ends. The germline V gene has CDR1 SGHNT and CDR2 YYREEE (reference sequence). This CDR3 reads CASSLVGEETQYF. The CDR3 coding sequence is TGTGCCAGCAGCTTGGTCGGAGAAGAGACCCAGTACTTC.

There are many counts of this clonotype. The chain uses TRBV4-3 and TRBJ1-2, with D tentatively TRBD1 (5 bases). Germline V gives CDR1 LGHNA, CDR2 YSLEER. CDR3 length equals 14 residues. Trimming took off 3 bases at V and 7 bases at J, with 15 bases between the two ends. The CDR3 bases are TGCGCCAGCAGCCATATCAGGGAATCTGGTGGCTACACCTTC. Its translation is CASSHIRESGGYTF.

In this sample, this clonotype turned up many times. This chain links TRBV20-1 with TRBJ1-3; the D is unclear. CDR3 length: 13 residues. V gave up 5 bases and J gave up 1 base, with 9 bases separating them. In germline, CDR1 is DFQATT, CDR2 SNEGSKA (reference sequence). The CDR3 protein is CSAWAGSGNTIYF. CDR3 DNA: TGCAGTGCTTGGGCAGGATCTGGAAACACCATATATTTT.

In its sample, this clonotype was seen many times. The V call is TRBV7-3, the J call TRBJ2-3; 7 bases are shared with TRBD2. There are 16 residues in the CDR3. Trimming cost V 4 bases and J 6 bases; bases outside gene matches: 13. Germline values: CDR1 SGHTA, CDR2 FQGTGA. The CDR3 is CASSSTSGTQRDTQYF. DNA of the CDR3: TGTGCCAGCAGCTCCACCAGCGGGACCCAAAGGGATACGCAGTATTTT.

The sample holds many counts of this clonotype. The gene calls are TRBV24-1 and TRBJ2-3, with D perhaps TRBD1 or TRBD2 (5 bases each). The V gene lost 4 bases and the J gene lost 0 bases, with 19 bases spanning the gap. Germline-derived CDR1 and CDR2 are KGHDR and SFDVKD. This CDR3 is 18 amino acids long. The CDR3 here is CATSDPRGVPRSTDTQYF. CDR3 sequence (DNA): TGTGCCACCAGTGACCCACGGGGCGTCCCGCGTAGCACAGATACGCAGTATTTT.

The J gene is TRBJ2-7, the V gene TRBV10-2, with a possible D match to TRBD1 (6 bases). Trimming cost V 6 bases and J 2 bases, with 14 bases left between them. The CDR3 runs 14 residues. Germline V gives CDR1 WSHSY, CDR2 SAAADI. The chain's CDR3 is CASRPRDKAYEQYF. The CDR3 DNA sequence: TGCGCCAGCAGGCCCCGGGACAAGGCCTACGAGCAGTACTTC.

This clonotype was seen ten or more times. The chain uses TRBV20-1 and TRBJ1-2, with D possibly TRBD1 on 6 matching bases. The CDR3 has 15 amino acids. CDR1 is DFQATT, CDR2 SNEGSKA, per germline (reference sequence). V was shortened by 6 bases and J by 0 bases, with 17 bases between the two germline ends. Here the CDR3 reads CSAYQDSYANYGYTF. CDR3 DNA: TGCAGTGCCTACCAGGACAGCTATGCTAACTATGGCTACACCTTC.

This clonotype was detected many times. The genes are TRBV2 and TRBJ2-2, with 10 nucleotides matching TRBD1. The CDR3 sequence is 13 residues long. V shed 6 bases and J 6 bases; nucleotides not matched to a gene: 1. Looked up from germline, CDR1 is SNHLY and CDR2 is FYNNEI. The CDR3 bases are TGTGCCAGCAGGGACAGGGGGGCCGGGGAGCTGTTTTTT. Translating gives CASRDRGAGELFF.

In its sample, this clonotype was seen a few times. The chain joins TRBV10-2 to TRBJ1-3, with D possibly being TRBD1 (5 bases). The CDR3 has 15 residues. From germline, CDR1 is WSHSY and CDR2 SAAADI. V was pared by 7 bases and J by 3 bases, with 16 bases between. CDR3 coding DNA: TGCGCCAGCAAAGAACAGGCTTGGGGTGGAAACACCATATATTTT. Encoded protein: CASKEQAWGGNTIYF.

The chain employs TRBV24-1 and TRBJ1-5; D ambiguous. CDR1 is KGHDR and CDR2 is SFDVKD in the germline V gene. This CDR3 comprises 14 residues. With 6 bases removed from V and 7 bases from J, the gap between germline ends came to 15 bases. CDR3 protein: CATSTARIKQPQHF. The CDR3 DNA reads as TGTGCCACCAGTACTGCTCGTATAAAACAGCCCCAGCATTTT.

This clonotype was seen only a few times. The chain uses TRBV9 and TRBJ2-1, with unresolved D. Trimming took off 4 bases at V and 8 bases at J, with 19 bases between the two ends. Germline V lookup: CDR1 SGDLS, CDR2 YYNGEE. The CDR3 is 15 amino acids. The DNA of the CDR3 is TGTGCCAGCAGCCCAGATGGGCAGATATCCGATGAGCAGTTCTTC. Translation: CASSPDGQISDEQFF.

The chain recombines TRBV7-9 with TRBJ2-7; 12 nucleotides match TRBD2. Germline V gives CDR1 SEHNR, CDR2 FQNEAQ (reference sequence). The trim removed 0 bases at V and 6 bases at J, leaving 3 bases unmatched. This CDR3 spans 15 amino acids. The CDR3 loop reads CASSLATSGSREQYF. DNA of the CDR3: TGTGCCAGCAGCTTAGCGACTAGCGGGAGTCGCGAGCAGTACTTC.

This sequence joins TRBV2 and TRBJ2-5, with no clear D. Deletions cut 5 bases from V and 2 bases from J, with 12 bases between. Per the germline V gene, CDR1 is SNHLY and CDR2 is FYNNEI. CDR3 length: 14 residues. DNA of the CDR3: TGTGCCAGCAGTTTAGGGTCTGGGCAAGAGACCCAGTACTTC. This codes for CASSLGSGQETQYF.

Comment on this clonotype: This may come from a read error, since a much larger clone is one base off. The chain recombines TRBV5-1 with TRBJ1-4; 9 bases match TRBD1. V trimming: 5 bases; J trimming: 7 bases; junction bases outside the gene matches: 9. There are 15 residues in the CDR3. Germline V gives CDR1 SGHRS, CDR2 YFSETQ. The CDR3, as DNA: TGCGCCAGCAGTCTGGGGACAGGGAATATTGAAAAACTGTTTTTT. It translates to CASSLGTGNIEKLFF.

J is TRBJ2-3 and V is TRBV2, with D unclear. CDR1 is SNHLY, CDR2 FYNNEI, per germline. There are 10 residues in the CDR3. V was cut by 10 bases and J by 6 bases, with 8 bases left in between. CDR3 amino acids: CATDSDTQYF. The DNA of the CDR3 is TGTGCCACCGATTCGGATACGCAGTATTTT.

This clonotype was observed many times. The chain is built from TRBV27 and TRBJ2-7; D is unresolved. This CDR3 spans 14 amino acids. Trimming took off 4 bases at V and 0 bases at J, with 10 bases between the two ends. Germline-derived CDR1 and CDR2 are MNHEY and SMNVEV (reference sequence). This CDR3 is CASSSVGRSYEQYF. Here the CDR3 DNA reads TGTGCCAGCAGTTCCGTCGGCCGCTCCTACGAGCAGTACTTC.